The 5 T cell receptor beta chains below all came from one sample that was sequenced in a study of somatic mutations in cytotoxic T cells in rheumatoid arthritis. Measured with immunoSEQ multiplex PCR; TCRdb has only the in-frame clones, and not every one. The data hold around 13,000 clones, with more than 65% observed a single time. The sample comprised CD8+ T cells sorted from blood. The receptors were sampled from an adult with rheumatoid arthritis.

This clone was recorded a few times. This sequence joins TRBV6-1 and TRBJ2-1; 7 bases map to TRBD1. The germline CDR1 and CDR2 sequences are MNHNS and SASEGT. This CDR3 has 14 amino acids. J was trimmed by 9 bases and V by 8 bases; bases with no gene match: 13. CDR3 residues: CASGDGQDSGEQFF. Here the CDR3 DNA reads TGTGCCAGCGGGGACGGACAGGATTCGGGTGAGCAGTTCTTC.

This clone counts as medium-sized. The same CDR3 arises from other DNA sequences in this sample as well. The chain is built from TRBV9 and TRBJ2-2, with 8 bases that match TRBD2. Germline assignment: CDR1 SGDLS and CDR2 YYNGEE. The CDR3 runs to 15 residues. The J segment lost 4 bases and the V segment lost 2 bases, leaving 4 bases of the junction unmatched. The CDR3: CASSVSAGGTGELFF. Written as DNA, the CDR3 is TGTGCCAGCAGCGTGTCGGCGGGGGGCACCGGGGAGCTGTTTTTT.

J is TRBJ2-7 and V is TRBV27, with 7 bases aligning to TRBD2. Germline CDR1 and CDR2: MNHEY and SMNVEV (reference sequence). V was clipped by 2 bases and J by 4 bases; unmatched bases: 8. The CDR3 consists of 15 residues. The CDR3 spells CASSLAREKPYEQYF. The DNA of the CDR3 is TGTGCCAGCAGTTTAGCGCGGGAGAAACCTTACGAGCAGTACTTC.

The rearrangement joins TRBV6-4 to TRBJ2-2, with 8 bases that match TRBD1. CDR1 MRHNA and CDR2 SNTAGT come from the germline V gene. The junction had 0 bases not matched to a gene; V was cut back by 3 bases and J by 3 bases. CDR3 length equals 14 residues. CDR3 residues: CASSEDRDTGELFF. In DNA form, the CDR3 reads TGTGCCAGCAGTGAGGACAGGGACACCGGGGAGCTGTTTTTT.

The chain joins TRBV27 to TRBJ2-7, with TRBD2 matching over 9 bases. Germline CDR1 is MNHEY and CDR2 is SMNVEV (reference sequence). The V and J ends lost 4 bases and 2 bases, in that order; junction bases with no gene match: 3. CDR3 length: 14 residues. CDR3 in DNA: TGTGCCAGCAGTTCGGCGGGAGGGCCCTACGAGCAGTACTTC. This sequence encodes CASSSAGGPYEQYF.